The 21 T cell receptor beta chains in this list originate from one sample, sequenced in a study of CD8+CD57+ T cells in acquired aplastic anemia. The sequenced patients had an expansion of CD8+CD57+ cells seen by flow cytometry. Genomic DNA provided the template from which TCR beta VDJ and CDR3 profiles were obtained. TCRdb analysed the reads with MiXCR anew, one entry per CDR3 protein. The sample yields 170,000 or so distinct CDR3 sequences, 40% to 60% seen once. The sequencing sample was made of sorted CD4+, CD8+, or CD8+CD57+ T cells (not recorded which) from PBMCs. The receptors shown here come from a human donor with aplastic anemia.

As regards this clonotype: A much larger clone lies one base from this, so it may be a read error. This chain uses TRBV6-1 with TRBJ2-7; either TRBD1 or TRBD2 may fit D (5 bases each). In germline, CDR1 is MNHNS, CDR2 SASEGT. The CDR3 spans 13 residues. V was clipped by 6 bases and J by 1 base, with 10 bases between them. The CDR3 coding sequence is TGTGCCAGCAGCGGGGCAGTGTCCTACGAGCAGTACTTC. It specifies CASSGAVSYEQYF.

This clonotype was recorded a few times. The chain links TRBV7-3 to TRBJ2-2; D unresolved. Germline V gives CDR1 SGHTA, CDR2 FQGTGA. This CDR3 comprises 10 residues. The V end was cut by 5 bases, the J end by 5 bases, with 0 bases between. The chain's CDR3 is CASSTGELFF. The CDR3 DNA reads as TGTGCCAGCAGCACCGGGGAGCTGTTTTTT.

This clonotype was seen more than once but under ten times. The junction differs from germline at one of its ends, possibly a read error. The chain couples TRBV29-1 to TRBJ1-1, with 10 bases fitting TRBD1. The CDR3 sequence is 9 residues long. Germline CDR1 is SQVTM and CDR2 is ANQGSEA. The CDR3 region is CSVEGQGTF. CDR3 nucleotides: TGCAGCGTTGAGGGACAGGGGACCTTT.

This chain connects TRBV30 to TRBJ2-4, with D perhaps matching TRBD2 (6 bases). With 4 bases removed from V and 0 bases from J, the gap between germline ends came to 13 bases. The CDR3 has 15 amino acids. Germline assignment: CDR1 GTSNPN and CDR2 SVGIG (reference sequence). Here the CDR3 DNA reads TGTGCCTGGAAGAGGGACTCCTTAGCCAAAAACATTCAGTACTTC. This encodes CAWKRDSLAKNIQYF.

This clonotype was seen a handful of times. This chain joins TRBV30 and TRBJ2-7, with a possible D match to TRBD1 (5 bases). The CDR3 has 13 residues. The V and J ends lost 0 bases and 6 bases respectively, with 12 bases between them. Germline V gives CDR1 GTSNPN, CDR2 SVGIG (reference sequence). The CDR3 DNA follows: TGTGCCTGGAGTGTTTCAGGGCCAGTCGAGCAGTACTTC. It encodes CAWSVSGPVEQYF.

This clonotype was counted between two and nine times. The junction shows a germline mismatch at one end, possibly a read error. CDR3 amino acids: CASSLDPVRVTEAFF. Here the CDR3 DNA reads TGTGCCAGCAGTTTAGACCCAGTACGGGTCACTGAAGCTTTCTTT. J is TRBJ1-1 and V is TRBV10-3; no reliable D call. Germline V gene data show CDR1 as ENHRY and CDR2 as SYGVKD. CDR3 length: 15 amino acids.

As to this clonotype: Being one base from a much bigger clone, this may be a read error. The chain has TRBV12-3 or TRBV12-4 and TRBJ1-2; possibly TRBD1 for D (5 bases). Trimming removed 6 bases from V and 3 bases from J, with 11 bases in between. The CDR3 is made up of 13 amino acids. The CDR3, as DNA: TGTGCCAGCAGGATCGTACAGGACTATGGCTACACCTTC. Translating it yields CASRIVQDYGYTF.

This clonotype was observed once. The chain employs TRBV29-1 and TRBJ2-2, with a tentative D call TRBD2 (7 bases). There are 15 residues in the CDR3. The V gene lost 3 bases and the J gene lost 3 bases, with 14 bases spanning the gap. CDR1 and CDR2 from the germline V gene are SQVTM and ANQGSEA. The CDR3 DNA is TGCAGCGTTGACGGGGGGCCGACGGACACCGGGGAGCTGTTTTTT. Amino acids: CSVDGGPTDTGELFF.

The chain has TRBV24-1 and TRBJ1-1; D gene unclear. Between the trimmed V and J ends, which lost 3 bases and 3 bases, there was a span of 4 bases. This CDR3 spans 12 amino acids. The germline CDR1 and CDR2 sequences are KGHDR and SFDVKD. CDR3 region: CATSDGDTEAFF. The CDR3 nucleotides are TGTGCCACCAGTGATGGGGACACTGAAGCTTTCTTT.

The sample holds many counts of this clonotype. The chain combines TRBV20-1 with TRBJ2-1; D remains unclear. This CDR3 region has 14 residues. Germline V lookup: CDR1 DFQATT, CDR2 SNEGSKA (reference sequence). Trimming removed 2 bases at V and 6 bases at J, with 14 bases between. The CDR3 sequence is CSARFLERGNEQFF. The CDR3, as DNA: TGCAGTGCTAGATTTCTGGAGAGAGGCAATGAGCAGTTCTTC.

Ten or more counts support this clonotype. The CDR3: CASSSDGFAFYEQYF. The CDR3 region has the DNA TGTGCCAGCAGCTCTGATGGGTTCGCTTTCTACGAGCAGTACTTC. This rearrangement joins TRBV5-6 to TRBJ2-7, with D unclear. Germline V CDR1 and CDR2: SGHDT, YYEEEE. The germline V and J ends were trimmed by 3 bases and 3 bases, with 16 bases remaining between them. The CDR3 totals 15 residues.

This chain links TRBV2 with TRBJ1-4; D possibly corresponds to TRBD1 (5 bases). The CDR3 length is 14 residues. The germline CDR1 and CDR2 sequences are SNHLY and FYNNEI. V dropped 10 bases and J dropped 3 bases, with 15 bases sitting between them. The CDR3 nucleotides are TGTGCCACCGTCGAGGGGACGGCTAATGAAAAACTGTTTTTT. Its translation: CATVEGTANEKLFF.

This clonotype has only a few counts. V and J are TRBV15 and TRBJ2-4; the D gene is possibly TRBD2 (5 bases). Deletions cut 0 bases from V and 8 bases from J, with 11 bases between. CDR1 is LNHNV, CDR2 YYDKDF, per germline (reference sequence). This CDR3 has 14 amino acids. The CDR3 spells CATSRDNWGDIQYF. DNA of the CDR3: TGTGCCACCAGCAGAGATAATTGGGGAGACATTCAGTACTTC.

This clonotype was seen only once. The V and J genes are TRBV7-3 and TRBJ1-2, with a tentative D call TRBD1 (6 bases). The CDR3 covers 15 residues. The germline gives CDR1 SGHTA, CDR2 FQGTGA. Trimming stripped 10 bases from V and 3 bases from J, with 21 bases between. This CDR3 is CATNSSRGGDYGYTF. DNA for the CDR3: TGTGCCACCAATAGCTCGCGCGGGGGCGACTATGGCTACACCTTC.

This clonotype showed up many times. The chain combines TRBV30 with TRBJ2-7; 9 nucleotides agree with TRBD2. Germline assignment: CDR1 GTSNPN and CDR2 SVGIG (reference sequence). V lost 4 bases to trimming and J lost 4 bases; unmatched junction nucleotides: 8. The CDR3 spans 14 residues. The CDR3, as DNA: TGTGCCTGGATCTTGGCGGGAGGGCCGTACGAGCAGTACTTC. It yields the protein CAWILAGGPYEQYF.

This clonotype was seen at least ten times. J is TRBJ2-7 and V is TRBV19, with TRBD1 matching 10 bases. CDR1 and CDR2 from the germline V gene are LNHDA and SQIVND (reference sequence). V gave up 3 bases and J gave up 3 bases; unmatched junction bases: 2. CDR3 length: 14 residues. CDR3 loop: CASSMGTGVYEQYF. For the CDR3, the DNA is TGTGCCAGTAGTATGGGGACAGGGGTCTACGAGCAGTACTTC.

This clonotype showed up many times. The J gene is TRBJ1-2, the V gene TRBV5-6, with TRBD1 matching over 9 bases. V lost 2 bases and J lost 5; bases outside the gene matches: 7. The CDR3 is made up of 15 amino acids. The germline V gene encodes CDR1 SGHDT and CDR2 YYEEEE. The chain's CDR3 is CASSFSGQGRYGYTF. CDR3 sequence (DNA): TGTGCCAGCAGCTTCTCCGGACAGGGGAGATATGGCTACACCTTC.

The J gene is TRBJ2-7, the V gene TRBV7-8; 9 bases are shared with TRBD2. The junction had 2 bases not matched to a gene; V was cut back by 3 bases and J by 5 bases. The length of the CDR3 is 13 residues. Germline CDR1 is SGHVS and CDR2 is FQNEAQ. This CDR3 is CASSFSGSDEQYF. The CDR3, as DNA: TGTGCCAGCAGCTTTAGCGGGAGTGACGAGCAGTACTTC.

As DNA, the CDR3 is TGTGCCAGCAGTTTCTCTCTCGAGTGGACCCAACTCACCGGGGAGCTGTTTTTT. Translating gives CASSFSLEWTQLTGELFF. This chain connects TRBV12-3 or TRBV12-4 to TRBJ2-2; unclear D gene. The germline V and J ends were trimmed by 3 bases and 4 bases, with 21 bases remaining between them. The CDR3 contains 18 residues.

The chain joins TRBV6-5 to TRBJ2-1, with TRBD1 identical over 10 bases. The CDR3 is 15 amino acids. Germline assignment: CDR1 MNHEY and CDR2 SVGAGI. After removal of 6 bases from V and 4 bases from J, the junction contained 6 bases not matched to a gene. The CDR3 protein is CASRGRDRGYNEQFF. In DNA form, the CDR3 reads TGTGCCAGCAGGGGCCGGGACAGGGGTTACAATGAGCAGTTCTTC.

The table lists this clonotype with many counts. J is TRBJ1-2 and V is TRBV6-5; D ambiguous. V shed 0 bases and J shed 8 bases, with 10 bases lying between them. Germline CDR1 MNHEY, CDR2 SVGAGI. The CDR3 is 13 residues long. CDR3 sequence reads: CASSYSSAAGYTF. CDR3 nucleotide sequence: TGTGCCAGCAGTTACTCGTCAGCCGCAGGCTACACCTTC.